The clone carrying this T cell receptor beta chain was seen a few times. Its cognate antigen is unknown. The sample originates from a study of beta chain features in type 1 diabetes. What was sequenced were expressed TCRB transcripts, since all of the isolated RNA had been reverse transcribed. TCRdb's copy holds only in-frame clones and misses some; the assay was immunoSEQ multiplex PCR. This sample carries some 190,000 clones, less than 9.5% of them seen once, and the ten largest clones take about 0.9%. Whole-study findings and limits: Among all four CD4+ subsets, Type 1 diabetes patients had TCRB CDR3s that were moderately but significantly shorter.

Sequenced sample: central memory CD4+ T cells from blood. This TCR derives from a woman in her thirties or forties with type 1 diabetes.

This chain's CDR3 is CASSLGTGDSTDTQYF. The CDR3 nucleotides are TGTGCCAGCAGCTTGGGGACAGGGGACAGCACAGATACGCAGTATTTT. J is TRBJ2-3 and V is TRBV5-8, with 9 bases fitting TRBD1. The CDR3 length is 16 residues. V lost 0 bases, J lost 0 bases, and 2 bases stayed unmatched. Germline assignment: CDR1 SGHTS and CDR2 YDEGEE.